The 4 T cell receptor beta chains in this list originate from one sample, sequenced in a study of blood T cell repertoires in COVID-19. The assay was immunoSEQ multiplex PCR, and TCRdb's table has in-frame clones only and misses some. This table holds some 73,000 clones, 65% to 85% found once. The sequenced sample was peripheral blood. The receptor set was obtained from a woman aged 60-75 years with acute or convalescent COVID-19.

The rearrangement uses TRBV19 and TRBJ2-1; the match to TRBD2 covers 7 bases. V lost 10 bases and J lost 8; bases outside the gene matches: 11. CDR1 is LNHDA and CDR2 is SQIVND in the germline V gene (reference sequence). The CDR3 covers 13 residues. CDR3: CATSGTWGYEQFF. DNA for the CDR3: TGTGCCACGAGCGGGACGTGGGGCTATGAGCAGTTCTTC.

The J gene is TRBJ2-5, the V gene TRBV30; no clear D. CDR1 GTSNPN and CDR2 SVGIG come from the germline V gene (reference sequence). The CDR3 has 13 residues. Trimming took off 0 bases at V and 4 bases at J, with 9 bases between the two ends. CDR3 DNA: TGTGCCTGGAGTGTAGGCGGATTAGAGACCCAGTACTTC. Translating it yields CAWSVGGLETQYF. The full variable domain, in which reference TRBV30 and TRBJ2-5 provide the parts outside the CDR3, is SQTIHQWPATLVQPVGSPLSLECTVEGTSNPNLYWYRQAAGRGLQLLFYSVGIGQISSEVPQNLSASRPQDRQFILSSKKLLLSDSGFYLCAWSVGGLETQYFGPGTRLLVL.

DNA for the CDR3: TGTGCCATCGGACAGGGGACTAGCACAGATACGCAGTATTTT. This sequence encodes CAIGQGTSTDTQYF. The chain combines TRBV10-3 with TRBJ2-3; 9 nucleotides agree with TRBD1. CDR3 length: 14 amino acids. Germline trimming cut 8 bases from V and 0 bases from J; bases unmatched to any gene: 3. Germline-derived CDR1 and CDR2 are ENHRY and SYGVKD.

This rearrangement joins TRBV5-5 to TRBJ2-5; the match to TRBD2 covers 8 bases. This CDR3 spans 18 amino acids. Germline V gene data show CDR1 as SGHKS and CDR2 as YYEKEE (reference sequence). V lost 4 bases, J lost 1 base, and 15 bases stayed unmatched. CDR3 in amino acids: CASSPGLSSGGLQETQYF. CDR3 bases: TGTGCCAGCAGCCCAGGACTATCCAGCGGGGGCCTCCAAGAGACCCAGTACTTC.